This T cell receptor beta chain was profiled in a study of CD4+ T cells in melanoma. Study-level points and caveats: Neoantigen-specific CD4+ T cells in melanoma reportedly had diverse differentiation states. A reported correlation linked neoantigen-specific CD4+ T cells to CD8+, macrophage and B cell function.

Produced via immunoSEQ multiplex PCR; TCRdb's table is partial and in-frame only. This repertoire shows some 15,000 clones, less than 65% found once; its top ten account for about 16%. On this clone: Its matching antigen is unknown.

This TCR derives from a human donor with melanoma. Specimen: cells from a culture (not recorded whether cultured in vitro).

Here the CDR3 DNA reads TGTGCCAGCAGCCAAGATGCGTTTGGTACGCAGTATTTT. Its translation is CASSQDAFGTQYF. The V call is TRBV14, the J call TRBJ2-3, with no clear D. The V end was cut by 0 bases, the J end by 8 bases, with 9 bases between. Germline V lookup: CDR1 SGHDN, CDR2 FVKESK. This CDR3 region has 13 residues.